This is a list of T cell receptor beta chains from one sample in a study of human T cells and chemical hapten exposure. TCRdb re-called the RACE reads with MiXCR, one entry per CDR3 protein. The sample comprises a few hundred thousand distinct CDR3 sequences, roughly 6% of which are singletons, and less than 6.5% rests with the top ten. Sample: whole blood, taken in connection with sensitization to the hapten diphenylcyclopropenone (DPC). The origin of the receptors is a woman aged 18-35 years with alopecia areata. Some clones in this sample may be carry-over from other donors' samples. CDR3s include the opening cysteine and the closing phenylalanine or tryptophan. A D gene is named only where the DNA matches it firmly. Some rows have no size entry. The others give once, few or many, or a class for an expanded clone.

many	TRBJ2-6	NA	TRBV11-2	21	TGTGCCAGCAGCTCCCTTCCCGGGACCCCTGATGCGATATCTGGGGCCAACGTCCTGACTTTC	CASSSLPGTPDAISGANVLTF
few	TRBJ2-7	TRBD2	TRBV2	14	TGTGCCAGCAGTGTTGAACAGCGGGGCTACGAGCAGTACTTC	CASSVEQRGYEQYF
few	TRBJ1-1	NA	TRBV28	14	TGTGCCAGCAGCTCTTACGGGACGAACACTGAAGCTTTCTTT	CASSSYGTNTEAFF
NA	TRBJ2-5	NA	TRBV4-3	15	TGCGCCAGCAGCCAAGGAGACAGGAACCAAGAGACCCAGTACTTC	CASSQGDRNQETQYF
few	TRBJ1-1	NA	TRBV28	17	TGTGCCAGCAGTTTTTTCTCTCGGGGAGGGAAGAACACTGAAGCTTTCTTT	CASSFFSRGGKNTEAFF
NA	TRBJ2-7	TRBD2	TRBV20-1	14	TGCAGTGCTAGAGATGGATCGGGGGGATACGAGCAGTACTTC	CSARDGSGGYEQYF
NA	TRBJ1-4	NA	TRBV5-4	16	TGTGCCAGCAGCTCCTCCCCAGGGCCAACTAATGAAAAACTGTTTTTT	CASSSSPGPTNEKLFF
few	TRBJ2-3	TRBD2	TRBV20-1	15	TGCAGTGCTTGGGAACTAGCGGGGGCCCGGGATACGCAGTATTTT	CSAWELAGARDTQYF
many	TRBJ2-3	NA	TRBV6-5	12	TGTGCCAGCAGTTACGACACAGATACGCAGTATTTT	CASSYDTDTQYF
few	TRBJ2-2	TRBD1	TRBV12-5	19	TGTGCTAGTGGTTTGGTACTGGGTCGCGACAGGGGGACGACCGGGGAGCTGTTTTTT	CASGLVLGRDRGTTGELFF
many	TRBJ1-4	NA	TRBV6-1	17	TGTGCCAGCAGTTTACCCCGAGGGACCCCGAGAAACGAAAAACTGTTTTTT	CASSLPRGTPRNEKLFF
many	TRBJ1-5	NA	TRBV7-2	13	TGTGCCAGCAGCTTAGGGGTTGACAGGTTTCAGCATTTT	CASSLGVDRFQHF
many	TRBJ1-5	TRBD1	TRBV28	16	TGTGCCACCTCTGGACAGGGAGGGTATAGCAATCAGCCCCAGCATTTT	CATSGQGGYSNQPQHF
many	TRBJ1-1	NA	TRBV5-1	14	TGCGCCAGCAGCTTGGAGAGGCAGGGGTTTCGGGCTTTCTTT	CASSLERQGFRAFF
many	TRBJ2-7	NA	TRBV18	15	TGTGCCAGCTCACCAAGATCTGTCGGGGCCTACGAGCAGTACTTC	CASSPRSVGAYEQYF
few	TRBJ2-3	TRBD1	TRBV6-5	14	TGTGCCAGCAGTTACGGGACAGACACAGATACGCAGTATTTT	CASSYGTDTDTQYF
many	TRBJ1-3	TRBD1	TRBV7-9	15	TGTGCCAGCAGCTGGACAGGGGCGCCTGGAAACACCATATATTTT	CASSWTGAPGNTIYF
few	TRBJ1-5	NA	TRBV5-5	18	TGTGCCAGCAGCTTGAGCCGCGGGGGCCTTTATAGCAATCAGCCCCAGCATTTT	CASSLSRGGLYSNQPQHF
many	TRBJ1-1	NA	TRBV2	10	TGTGCCCTTGGCGACCTAGAAGCTTTCTTT	CALGDLEAFF
many	TRBJ1-5	NA	TRBV20-1	12	TGCAGTGCTGAGGCTCATGAGAGGCTCCAGCATTTT	CSAEAHERLQHF
many	TRBJ2-7	TRBD1	TRBV4-1	15	TGCGCCAGCAGCCAAGATGGGACAGGGTATTACGAGCAGTACTTC	CASSQDGTGYYEQYF
few	TRBJ1-1	NA	TRBV9	13	TGTGCCAGCAGCGTAGGGGCAAGCACTGAAGCTTTCTTT	CASSVGASTEAFF
NA	TRBJ2-2	NA	TRBV4-3	13	TGCGCCAGCAGCCGGGTGCAGGCCGGGGAGCTGTTTTTT	CASSRVQAGELFF
many	TRBJ1-1	NA	TRBV12-3/TRBV12-4	13	TGTGCCAGCGGTCAGGGGCAAAACACTGAAGCTTTCTTT	CASGQGQNTEAFF
few	TRBJ2-5	NA	TRBV27	14	TGTGCCAGCAGTTCAATACTCCGGGGATCGGCCCAGTACTTC	CASSSILRGSAQYF
NA	TRBJ2-1	TRBD2	TRBV7-2	14	TGTGCCAGCAGCACCGGGACTAGCACGAATGAGCAGTTCTTC	CASSTGTSTNEQFF
many	TRBJ1-5	NA	TRBV5-5	15	TGTGCCAGCAGCTTGTGGGTAGAGAGCAATCAGCCCCAGCATTTT	CASSLWVESNQPQHF
few	TRBJ2-6	TRBD1	TRBV5-6	15	TGTGCCAGCAGCCTTACAGGGGGCGCTACCAACGTCCTGACTTTC	CASSLTGGATNVLTF
many	TRBJ2-3	TRBD1	TRBV29-1	14	TGCAGCGTTACAGGGCAGGGGGCTGCAGATACGCAGTATTTT	CSVTGQGAADTQYF
many	TRBJ2-1	NA	TRBV7-9	15	TGTGCCAGCAGCTTAGCCCCCAGCTCCTACAATGAGCAGTTCTTC	CASSLAPSSYNEQFF
NA	TRBJ1-3	NA	TRBV4-3	16	TGCGCCAGCAGCCAACTAACAGGGATTGCCGGAAACACCATATATTTT	CASSQLTGIAGNTIYF
few	TRBJ2-3	TRBD1	TRBV11-1	15	TGTGCCAGCAGCTACGGGACAGGGACCACAGATACGCAGTATTTT	CASSYGTGTTDTQYF
NA	TRBJ2-5	NA	TRBV7-9	15	TGTGCCAGCAGCTCACCGGGACACGGGCAAGAGACCCAGTACTTC	CASSSPGHGQETQYF
many	TRBJ2-3	NA	TRBV7-2	12	TGCGCCAGCAGCTCGAACACAGATACGCAGTATTTT	CASSSNTDTQYF
few	TRBJ1-4	NA	TRBV10-3	14	TGTGCCATCAGGGGGACCGGAACTAATGAAAAACTGTTTTTT	CAIRGTGTNEKLFF
many	TRBJ1-3	NA	TRBV18	15	TGTGCCAGCTCACCAGAGGCTCGCTCTGGAAACACCATATATTTT	CASSPEARSGNTIYF
few	TRBJ2-3	NA	TRBV4-1	16	TGCGCCAGCAGCCAAGCCGGCAGGATGAGCACAGATACGCAGTATTTT	CASSQAGRMSTDTQYF
many	TRBJ1-1	NA	TRBV12-3/TRBV12-4	11	TGTGCCAGCACACAAGACAGCTCGGCTTTCTTT	CASTQDSSAFF
many	TRBJ2-7	NA	TRBV28	14	TGTGCCAGCAGTTTATTATGGGGGTTCTACGAGCAGTACTTC	CASSLLWGFYEQYF
few	TRBJ2-7	NA	TRBV14	13	TGTGCCAGCAGCCCGGAGGGCGACTACGAGCAGTACTTC	CASSPEGDYEQYF
many	TRBJ1-4	NA	TRBV20-1	16	TGCAGTGCTAGAGAGGAGTTGGGGCTTAGAGGTGAAAAACTGTTTTTT	CSAREELGLRGEKLFF
NA	TRBJ1-5	NA	TRBV20-1	14	TGCAGTGCTAGAGATTCGGATTTGGGCGAGCCCCAGCATTTT	CSARDSDLGEPQHF
many	TRBJ2-1	NA	TRBV11-2	13	TGTGCCAGCAGCCTTCGTTTCGGGAATGAGCAGTTCTTC	CASSLRFGNEQFF
few	TRBJ2-3	TRBD2	TRBV4-3	16	TGCGCCAGCAGCCCAGACGGGACTAGCGGGGCAGATACGCAGTATTTT	CASSPDGTSGADTQYF
many	TRBJ1-2	NA	TRBV6-5	11	TGTGCCACCAAGCTTAACTATGGCTACACCTTC	CATKLNYGYTF
many	TRBJ1-1	NA	TRBV20-1	15	TGCAGTGCTAGAGACCCCCCTCAGGTTAAAGCTGAAGCTTTCTTT	CSARDPPQVKAEAFF